Each of the 17 T cell receptor beta chains below was sequenced from the same sample in a study of blood T cell repertoires in COVID-19. Produced via immunoSEQ multiplex PCR; TCRdb's table is partial and in-frame only. Of nearly 350,000 clones in the sample, around 91% were seen once. The sample comprised peripheral blood. The receptors here all came from a woman younger than 30 who had recovered from COVID-19.

The gene calls are TRBV19 and TRBJ2-3; D unresolved. The germline V and J ends were trimmed by 6 bases and 2 bases, with 9 bases remaining between them. The CDR3 has 13 residues. In germline, CDR1 is LNHDA, CDR2 SQIVND (reference sequence). CDR3 protein: CASRTLATDTQYF. CDR3 coding DNA: TGTGCCAGTAGGACTTTGGCCACAGATACGCAGTATTTT.

This clone has just a few counts. The rearrangement joins TRBV11-2 to TRBJ1-4; maybe TRBD1 (5 bases). This CDR3 has 12 residues. Germline loops: CDR1 SGHAT, CDR2 FQNNGV. Trimming pared 6 bases from V and 10 bases from J, leaving 12 bases between. The CDR3 nucleotides are TGTGCCAGCAGTCTTCAGGGTCGAAAACTGTTTTTT. Protein product: CASSLQGRKLFF. The entire variable domain, with the rest obtained from reference TRBV11-2 and TRBJ1-4, is as follows: EAGVAQSPRYKIIEKRQSVAFWCNPISGHATLYWYQQILGQGPKLLIQFQNNGVVDDSQLPKDRFSAERLKGVDSTLKIQPAKLEDSAVYLCASSLQGRKLFFGSGTQLSVL.

The rearrangement uses TRBV7-8 and TRBJ2-1; TRBD2 matches at 13 bases. Germline lookup yields CDR1 SGHVS and CDR2 FQNEAQ. With 8 bases clipped from V and 7 bases from J, the junction kept 2 bases outside the gene matches. The CDR3 spans 13 residues. The CDR3 bases are TGTGCCAGCGGACTAGCGGGAGCGAATGAGCAGTTCTTC. This translates into CASGLAGANEQFF.

V usage is TRBV5-1 and J usage is TRBJ2-1; 8 bases line up with TRBD2. V lost 4 bases and J lost 0; bases outside the gene matches: 3. This CDR3 has 15 amino acids. Germline CDR1 reads SGHRS; CDR2 reads YFSETQ. The CDR3, as DNA: TGCGCCAGCAGCGCAGGGACTAGCTCCTACAATGAGCAGTTCTTC. Translated: CASSAGTSSYNEQFF.

This rearrangement joins TRBV15 to TRBJ2-3; tentatively, D is TRBD1 (6 bases). The CDR3 has 14 amino acids. Looked up from germline, CDR1 is LNHNV and CDR2 is YYDKDF (reference sequence). The germline V and J ends were trimmed by 1 base and 1 base, with 6 bases remaining between them. CDR3 DNA: TGTGCCACCAGCAGAGGGGGGCGCACAGATACGCAGTATTTT. It encodes CATSRGGRTDTQYF. Full variable domain (remainder filled in from reference TRBV15 and TRBJ2-3): DAMVIQNPRYQVTQFGKPVTLSCSQTLNHNVMYWYQQKSSQAPKLLFHYYDKDFNNEADTPDNFQSRRPNTSFCFLDIRSPGLGDTAMYLCATSRGGRTDTQYFGPGTRLTVL.

V is TRBV19 and J is TRBJ1-5; 7 bases are shared with TRBD1. J was trimmed by 2 bases and V by 7 bases; bases with no gene match: 8. The CDR3 consists of 15 residues. Germline loops: CDR1 LNHDA, CDR2 SQIVND (reference sequence). The CDR3 DNA is TGTGCCAGTACTGTAACCGGGACAGGCAATCAGCCCCAGCATTTT. Translating gives CASTVTGTGNQPQHF.

Of note for this clone: Other DNA sequences in the same sample also yield this CDR3. CDR3 DNA sequence: TGTGCCAGCGGGCCAGTAGTAGAAAAACTGTTTTTT. Its protein product is CASGPVVEKLFF. The chain is built from TRBV2 and TRBJ1-4; no clear D. The CDR3 has 12 residues. Trimming pared 8 bases from V and 8 bases from J, leaving 12 bases between. The germline V gene has CDR1 SNHLY and CDR2 FYNNEI.

The CDR3 reads CATSSVRDNNQPQHF. The CDR3 DNA sequence: TGTGCCACCAGCAGTGTCCGGGACAACAATCAGCCCCAGCATTTT. This chain links TRBV15 with TRBJ1-5; D is perhaps TRBD1 (6 bases). CDR1 LNHNV and CDR2 YYDKDF come from the germline V gene (reference sequence). The CDR3 runs 15 residues. With 3 bases removed from V and 3 bases from J, the gap between germline ends came to 12 bases.

The rearrangement joins TRBV5-6 to TRBJ2-2; 8 bases are shared with TRBD2. Trimming took 3 bases from V and 4 from J; bases not matched to a gene: 5. Germline values: CDR1 SGHDT, CDR2 YYEEEE. This CDR3 region has 15 residues. The CDR3 loop reads CASSSTSEGTGELFF. The CDR3 DNA is TGTGCCAGCAGCTCGACTAGCGAGGGCACCGGGGAGCTGTTTTTT.

This clone was counted once. The V call is TRBV24-1, the J call TRBJ2-1, with a tentative D call TRBD2 (5 bases). The CDR3 is 13 amino acids. The V end lost 8 bases, the J end lost 4 bases, and 11 bases lay between the germline ends. Germline V lookup: CDR1 KGHDR, CDR2 SFDVKD. CDR3 coding DNA: TGTGCCACCAACAGCCCGGGATACAATGAGCAGTTCTTC. It yields the protein CATNSPGYNEQFF.

The J gene is TRBJ1-2, the V gene TRBV7-2; D possibly corresponds to TRBD1 (6 bases). The CDR3 runs to 15 residues. Germline V gene sequence: CDR1 SGHTA, CDR2 FQGNSA. V was cut by 0 bases and J by 7 bases, with 15 bases left in between. This chain's CDR3 is CASSLAGALWGGYTF. The CDR3 DNA sequence: TGTGCCAGCAGCTTAGCGGGGGCGCTTTGGGGTGGCTACACCTTC. Full variable domain (missing parts from reference TRBV7-2 and TRBJ1-2): GAGVSQSPSNKVTEKGKDVELRCDPISGHTALYWYRQSLGQGLEFLIYFQGNSAPDKSGLPSDRFSAERTGGSVSTLTIQRTQQEDSAVYLCASSLAGALWGGYTFGSGTRLTVV.

V gene TRBV6-2 or TRBV6-3 combines with J gene TRBJ1-1; D ambiguous. Germline loops: CDR1 MNHEY, CDR2 SVGEGT. With 3 bases removed from V and 5 bases from J, the gap between germline ends came to 13 bases. CDR3 size: 14 residues. The DNA of the CDR3 is TGTGCCAGCAGTTATTACGTCGGGAGGACTGAAGCTTTCTTT. Protein sequence: CASSYYVGRTEAFF.

The CDR3 here is CASSPMLRGGYTF. CDR3 nucleotides: TGTGCCAGCAGCCCGATGCTCAGGGGTGGCTACACCTTC. The chain has TRBV5-4 and TRBJ1-2; maybe TRBD1 (6 bases). Germline V CDR1 and CDR2: SGHNT, YYREEE (reference sequence). This CDR3 is 13 amino acids long. The V end lost 4 bases, the J end lost 7 bases, and 14 bases lay between the germline ends.

This clone was observed a few times. The CDR3 region has the DNA TGTGCCAGCAGTGAACTAGCGGGAGGAGGGGAGACCCAGTACTTC. Amino acid sequence: CASSELAGGGETQYF. The J gene is TRBJ2-5, the V gene TRBV6-1; 11 nucleotides agree with TRBD2. The CDR3 runs to 15 residues. The J segment lost 5 bases and the V segment lost 2 bases, leaving 4 bases of the junction unmatched. Germline V gene sequence: CDR1 MNHNS, CDR2 SASEGT.

The CDR3 sequence: CASAGQIYGYTF. CDR3 DNA sequence: TGTGCCAGCGCTGGACAGATCTATGGCTACACCTTC. This chain links TRBV10-3 with TRBJ1-2, with TRBD1 as a possible D gene (6 bases). CDR1 is ENHRY and CDR2 is SYGVKD in the germline V gene. The CDR3 has 12 amino acids. V shed 10 bases and J shed 4 bases, with 13 bases lying between them.

The chain employs TRBV7-6 and TRBJ2-1, with 7 bases fitting TRBD2. CDR1 and CDR2 (germline): SGHVS, FNYEAQ. V trimming: 4 bases; J trimming: 1 base; junction bases outside the gene matches: 7. CDR3 length: 16 residues. As DNA, the CDR3 is TGTGCCAGCAGCTCCAGAGCTAGCGGATCCTACAATGAGCAGTTCTTC. This sequence encodes CASSSRASGSYNEQFF.

The V gene is TRBV5-1, the J gene TRBJ2-1; TRBD2 aligns across 10 bases. The CDR3 runs to 16 residues. V lost 3 bases to trimming and J lost 1 base; unmatched junction nucleotides: 4. Per germline, CDR1 SGHRS and CDR2 YFSETQ. As DNA, the CDR3 is TGCGCCAGCAGCTCTCCTAGCGGGAGTTCCTACAATGAGCAGTTCTTC. Translation: CASSSPSGSSYNEQFF.